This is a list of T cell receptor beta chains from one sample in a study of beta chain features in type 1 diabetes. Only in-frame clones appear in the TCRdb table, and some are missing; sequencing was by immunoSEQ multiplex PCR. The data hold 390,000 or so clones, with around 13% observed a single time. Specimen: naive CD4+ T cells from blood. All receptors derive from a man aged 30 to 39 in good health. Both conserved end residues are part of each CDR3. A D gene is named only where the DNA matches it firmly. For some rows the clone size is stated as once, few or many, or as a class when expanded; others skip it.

TGCGCCAGCAGTCTGACCGGGACCCCGAAGGAGCTGTTTTTT	CASSLTGTPKELFF	NA	few	TRBV4-3	TRBJ2-2
TGTGCCAGCAGCCCCTCGGGACAGGGGGCTCGTACGCAGTATTTT	CASSPSGQGARTQYF	TRBD1	few	TRBV7-2	TRBJ2-3
TGCGCCAGCAGTATGAGGGGTGAGCAGTTCTTC	CASSMRGEQFF	NA	NA	TRBV5-1	TRBJ2-1
TGTGCCTGGAGTCTAGCGACTTATACGCAGTATTTT	CAWSLATYTQYF	NA	NA	TRBV30	TRBJ2-3
TGTGCCAGCAGCTTCGAGGATTACTATGGCTACACCTTC	CASSFEDYYGYTF	NA	NA	TRBV5-4	TRBJ1-2
TGTGCCAGCACTCCGCGGTACGAGCAGTACTTC	CASTPRYEQYF	NA	many	TRBV27	TRBJ2-7
TGTGCCAGCAGCTTGGTCTTCAGCTCCTACAATGAGCAGTTCTTC	CASSLVFSSYNEQFF	NA	few	TRBV5-6	TRBJ2-1
TGTGCCAGCAGTTTACTAGGGGATGGCTACACCTTC	CASSLLGDGYTF	NA	NA	TRBV6-5	TRBJ1-2
TGTGCCAGCAGAAGACGACAGGGGAAACATACGCAGTATTTT	CASRRRQGKHTQYF	TRBD1	few	TRBV6-5	TRBJ2-3
TGCGCCAGCAGCCAAGATTTAGGGAATCAGCCCCAGCATTTT	CASSQDLGNQPQHF	NA	NA	TRBV4-1	TRBJ1-5
TGCGCCAGCAGCCAAGGCGGACCCCAAGAGACCCAGTACTTC	CASSQGGPQETQYF	NA	NA	TRBV4-1	TRBJ2-5
TGCGCCAGCAGTGAGAGGGGACTAGCGGGGTACAATGAGCAGTTCTTC	CASSERGLAGYNEQFF	TRBD2	NA	TRBV10-2	TRBJ2-1
TGTGCCAGCAGTCGCTCAGGGCCGGAGCTGTTTTTT	CASSRSGPELFF	NA	NA	TRBV9	TRBJ2-2
TGCAGCGTTGTTACAGAACACAATGAGCAGTTCTTC	CSVVTEHNEQFF	NA	NA	TRBV29-1	TRBJ2-1
TGTGCCAGCAGCTTTATGGGGGCGCGTGAAAAACTGTTTTTT	CASSFMGAREKLFF	NA	NA	TRBV7-8	TRBJ1-4
TGTGCCAGCAGTTACGCGGGGGGGATGTCGGACACTGAAGCTTTCTTT	CASSYAGGMSDTEAFF	NA	few	TRBV6-5	TRBJ1-1
TGTGCTAGTGGTCGACTTCTATCTAGCGGGAGTACAGATACGCAGTATTTT	CASGRLLSSGSTDTQYF	TRBD2	NA	TRBV12-5	TRBJ2-3
TGTGCCAGCTCACCACGGGGACAGGCCCACGGAGATACGCAGTATTTT	CASSPRGQAHGDTQYF	TRBD1	few	TRBV18	TRBJ2-3
TGTGCCATCAGGGCTGAGAATAACAATGAGCAGTTCTTC	CAIRAENNNEQFF	NA	few	TRBV10-3	TRBJ2-1
TGTGCCAGCAGCGACTCAGGGGGCGCGGCAGATACGCAGTATTTT	CASSDSGGAADTQYF	TRBD1	few	TRBV25-1	TRBJ2-3
TGTGCCAGCAGTGATGGCGGGAGATTCAATGAGCAGTTCTTC	CASSDGGRFNEQFF	TRBD2	few	TRBV2	TRBJ2-1
TGCGCCAGCAGCCCCCAATGGGGCGGGGAGACCCAGTACTTC	CASSPQWGGETQYF	NA	few	TRBV5-1	TRBJ2-5
TGCGCCAGCAGCCAAGATAGCCGGGGACGGACCGTGGCTGGGGCCAACGTCCTGACTTTC	CASSQDSRGRTVAGANVLTF	NA	NA	TRBV4-1	TRBJ2-6